Presented here are 22 T cell receptor beta chains from one specimen sequenced in a study of blood T cell repertoires in COVID-19. The table came from immunoSEQ multiplex PCR; TCRdb's copy has only in-frame clones and leaves some out. The table lists about 120,000 clones, about four fifths of them singletons. Sequences were obtained from peripheral blood. Receptor source: a man aged 30 to 45 with COVID-19, enrolled during active disease.

V and J are TRBV28 and TRBJ2-1; a weak D match, TRBD2 (6 bases). The CDR3 has 13 amino acids. Germline V gene sequence: CDR1 MDHEN, CDR2 SYDVKM. Trimming pared 6 bases from V and 8 bases from J, leaving 14 bases between. The CDR3 here is CASSPTSFDEQFF. The CDR3 bases are TGTGCCAGCAGCCCCACTAGCTTCGATGAGCAGTTCTTC.

This clone was detected only a few times. The rearrangement links TRBV29-1 to TRBJ1-6, with 7 bases fitting TRBD1. Germline loops: CDR1 SQVTM, CDR2 ANQGSEA. Trimming cost V 6 bases and J 4 bases; bases outside gene matches: 3. This CDR3 has 13 amino acids. The CDR3, as DNA: TGCAGCGTGGCACAGGGGTATAATTCACCCCTCCACTTT. The encoded protein is CSVAQGYNSPLHF.

This clone has just a few counts. This chain links TRBV28 with TRBJ2-7, with 7 bases aligning to TRBD2. The CDR3 extends over 16 amino acids. Germline V gene data show CDR1 as MDHEN and CDR2 as SYDVKM. V shed 3 bases and J 4 bases; nucleotides not matched to a gene: 12. The CDR3 here is CASSFMWREGFYEQYF. CDR3 nucleotide sequence: TGTGCCAGCAGTTTCATGTGGAGGGAGGGTTTTTACGAGCAGTACTTC.

The rearrangement links TRBV7-2 to TRBJ2-1, with TRBD2 identical over 14 bases. CDR1 is SGHTA and CDR2 is FQGNSA in the germline V gene. The J segment lost 0 bases and the V segment lost 6 bases, leaving 4 bases of the junction unmatched. This CDR3 comprises 17 residues. DNA of the CDR3: TGTGCCAGCAGACAGACTAGCGGGGGGGACTCCTACAATGAGCAGTTCTTC. It specifies CASRQTSGGDSYNEQFF. The full variable domain, its missing parts supplied by reference TRBV7-2 and TRBJ2-1, is GAGVSQSPSNKVTEKGKDVELRCDPISGHTALYWYRQSLGQGLEFLIYFQGNSAPDKSGLPSDRFSAERTGGSVSTLTIQRTQQEDSAVYLCASRQTSGGDSYNEQFFGPGTRLTVL.

The chain recombines TRBV5-1 with TRBJ2-3; 11 bases are shared with TRBD2. The V gene end was trimmed by 4 bases and the J gene end by 4 bases; junction bases not matched to a gene: 8. Germline V lookup: CDR1 SGHRS, CDR2 YFSETQ. The CDR3 is 16 amino acids. CDR3 loop: CASSRNSGGAADTQYF. CDR3 coding DNA: TGCGCCAGCAGCCGGAATAGCGGGGGGGCTGCAGATACGCAGTATTTT.

The rearrangement joins TRBV9 to TRBJ2-3; D call uncertain. The germline CDR1 and CDR2 sequences are SGDLS and YYNGEE. Deletions cut 0 bases from V and 2 bases from J, with 7 bases between. This CDR3 has 14 amino acids. Here the CDR3 reads CASSVDDFTDTQYF. DNA of the CDR3: TGTGCCAGCAGCGTAGATGACTTCACAGATACGCAGTATTTT.

V gene TRBV10-1 combines with J gene TRBJ2-1; 7 bases align to TRBD2. The germline V gene has CDR1 WNHNN and CDR2 SYGVQD (reference sequence). The CDR3 is 14 residues long. J was trimmed by 10 bases and V by 6 bases; bases with no gene match: 12. The CDR3 DNA follows: TGCGCCAGCAGCTCCGGGACTACCCTCGGAGAGCAGTTCTTC. This translates into CASSSGTTLGEQFF.

The rearrangement links TRBV7-3 to TRBJ2-3, with 10 nucleotides matching TRBD1. The germline CDR1 and CDR2 sequences are SGHTA and FQGTGA. With 5 bases clipped from V and 2 bases from J, the junction kept 4 bases outside the gene matches. The CDR3 consists of 15 residues. Here the CDR3 reads CASSPTGGITDTQYF. The CDR3 region has the DNA TGTGCCAGCAGCCCGACAGGGGGCATCACAGATACGCAGTATTTT.

The gene calls are TRBV30 and TRBJ1-5; D is unclear. CDR1 and CDR2 from the germline V gene are GTSNPN and SVGIG (reference sequence). CDR3 length: 13 residues. V was cut by 0 bases and J by 1 base, with 4 bases left in between. The CDR3 spells CAWSVRSNQPQHF. In nucleotides, the CDR3 is TGTGCCTGGAGTGTACGGAGCAATCAGCCCCAGCATTTT.

In its sample, this clone was seen a few times. This chain links TRBV28 with TRBJ1-5, with a tentative D call TRBD1 (6 bases). The V end lost 5 bases, the J end lost 1 base, and 21 bases lay between the germline ends. This CDR3 region has 18 residues. From germline, CDR1 is MDHEN and CDR2 SYDVKM. The chain's CDR3 is CASSIQGFWARSNQPQHF. CDR3 nucleotide sequence: TGTGCCAGCAGTATACAGGGTTTTTGGGCCCGGAGCAATCAGCCCCAGCATTTT.

The chain's CDR3 is CASSLPIVNEQFF. CDR3 DNA: TGTGCCAGCAGCTTACCGATAGTCAATGAGCAGTTCTTC. This rearrangement joins TRBV7-9 to TRBJ2-1, with no clear D. The CDR3 consists of 13 residues. Germline-derived CDR1 and CDR2 are SEHNR and FQNEAQ (reference sequence). V was cut by 2 bases and J by 6 bases, with 8 bases left in between.

The chain carries TRBV10-3 and TRBJ2-3; TRBD2 might be the D (7 bases). Trimming cost V 2 bases and J 3 bases, with 12 bases left between them. The CDR3 runs 15 residues. The V gene's germline CDR1 is ENHRY and CDR2 SYGVKD. The CDR3 region is CAISETGGATDTQYF. The CDR3 DNA follows: TGTGCCATCAGTGAGACTGGGGGGGCGACAGATACGCAGTATTTT.

The genes are TRBV18 and TRBJ1-1, with 7 bases that match TRBD1. This CDR3 has 14 amino acids. Germline V CDR1 and CDR2: KGHSH, LQKENI. Unmatched junction bases numbered 5, after V lost 3 bases and J lost 4 bases. The CDR3 coding sequence is TGTGCCAGCTCACCCGACAGGGTATCCACTGAAGCTTTCTTT. Encoded protein: CASSPDRVSTEAFF.

The gene calls are TRBV27 and TRBJ2-1; 9 nucleotides agree with TRBD1. The CDR3 sequence is 15 residues long. After removal of 6 bases from V and 5 bases from J, the junction contained 8 bases not matched to a gene. Germline-derived CDR1 and CDR2 are MNHEY and SMNVEV (reference sequence). CDR3 DNA sequence: TGTGCCAGCAGCCTGGGACAGGGAAGGAACAATGAGCAGTTCTTC. Translating gives CASSLGQGRNNEQFF.

This clone was picked up a small number of times. This chain links TRBV12-5 with TRBJ2-1, with 8 bases fitting TRBD2. V dropped 1 base and J dropped 3; count of bases not matched to a gene: 11. Per germline, CDR1 LGHNT and CDR2 FRNRAP. The CDR3 is 18 residues long. In nucleotides, the CDR3 is TGTGCTAGTGGTTTGGCTACGGGAGGGGTAGCGGACTACAATGAGCAGTTCTTC. It yields the protein CASGLATGGVADYNEQFF.

This chain connects TRBV7-5 to TRBJ2-7; TRBD1 is the table's D call, not checked against the DNA. TRBV7-5 is shown as a pseudogene. The CDR3 spans 13 residues. The CDR3 DNA reads as TGTGCCAGAAGCTTACCAGGGCGCGACGAGCAGTACTTC. Translated, it gives CARSLPGRDEQYF.

The rearrangement links TRBV5-1 to TRBJ1-6, with a tentative D call TRBD1 (5 bases). This CDR3 spans 15 amino acids. Trimming removed 2 bases at V and 7 bases at J, with 13 bases between. CDR1 and CDR2 (germline): SGHRS, YFSETQ. CDR3 DNA: TGCGCCAGCAGCTTTCAGGGAAGCGAGAATTCACCCCTCCACTTT. This codes for CASSFQGSENSPLHF.

This clone has a handful of counts. J is TRBJ2-7 and V is TRBV7-9; D ambiguous. Germline CDR1 and CDR2: SEHNR and FQNEAQ (reference sequence). Trimming cost V 2 bases and J 3 bases, with 8 bases left between them. The CDR3 runs 13 residues. For the CDR3, the DNA is TGTGCCAGCAGCTTACATGGCCTCTACGAGCAGTACTTC. Translating it yields CASSLHGLYEQYF. Drawing the rest from reference TRBV7-9 and TRBJ2-7, the complete variable domain is DTGVSQNPRHKITKRGQNVTFRCDPISEHNRLYWYRQTLGQGPEFLTYFQNEAQLEKSRLLSDRFSAERPKGSFSTLEIQRTEQGDSAMYLCASSLHGLYEQYFGPGTRLTVT.

This chain joins TRBV11-2 and TRBJ2-3; 8 nucleotides line up with TRBD2. The germline V gene encodes CDR1 SGHAT and CDR2 FQNNGV. The CDR3 covers 15 residues. Losses at the gene ends were 1 base for V and 5 bases for J; bases not matched to a gene: 5. CDR3 bases: TGTGCCAGCAGCTTAGGCGGGAGGAGAGGAGATACGCAGTATTTT. Translating gives CASSLGGRRGDTQYF. Using reference TRBV11-2 and TRBJ2-3 for the parts outside the CDR3, the full variable domain is EAGVAQSPRYKIIEKRQSVAFWCNPISGHATLYWYQQILGQGPKLLIQFQNNGVVDDSQLPKDRFSAERLKGVDSTLKIQPAKLEDSAVYLCASSLGGRRGDTQYFGPGTRLTVL.

This clone showed up just once. V is TRBV20-1 and J is TRBJ2-1, with 7 bases that match TRBD2. The CDR3 runs 17 residues. Unmatched junction bases numbered 11, after V lost 3 bases and J lost 0 bases. CDR1 DFQATT and CDR2 SNEGSKA come from the germline V gene (reference sequence). The CDR3 is CSASGDYADLSYNEQFF. CDR3 sequence (DNA): TGCAGTGCTAGTGGGGACTACGCGGATCTCTCCTACAATGAGCAGTTCTTC.

About this clone: The sample carries other DNA sequences with the same CDR3. The chain carries TRBV7-9 and TRBJ1-2, with 11 bases aligning to TRBD1. Losses at the gene ends were 5 bases for V and 4 bases for J; bases not matched to a gene: 6. CDR3 length equals 15 residues. CDR1 SEHNR and CDR2 FQNEAQ come from the germline V gene (reference sequence). The CDR3 here is CASSSRDRGIYGYTF. The CDR3 DNA sequence: TGTGCCAGCAGCAGCCGGGACAGGGGGATCTATGGCTACACCTTC.

The gene calls are TRBV30 and TRBJ2-3; D is possibly TRBD2 (5 bases). Germline CDR1 GTSNPN, CDR2 SVGIG (reference sequence). The CDR3 length is 12 residues. Trimming shortened V by 3 bases and J by 5 bases, and 9 bases separated the two germline ends. CDR3 sequence: CAWSLEGDTQYF. CDR3 nucleotides: TGTGCCTGGAGCCTAGAGGGAGATACGCAGTATTTT.